The 25 T cell receptor beta chains given below trace back to one sample, sequenced in a study of cytomegalovirus exposure and HLA in healthy donors. The PCR was carried out with 60 Vbeta primers and 13 Jbeta primers. Produced via immunoSEQ multiplex PCR; TCRdb's table is partial and in-frame only. The sample records 150,000 or so clones, about 72% being singletons. Input material: PBMCs. The source is a girl aged 5 to 17 in good health and CMV-seronegative.

The chain combines TRBV28 with TRBJ2-3, with 10 bases lining up with TRBD1. The J segment lost 4 bases and the V segment lost 3 bases, leaving 16 bases of the junction unmatched. The CDR3 runs 19 residues. The germline V gene encodes CDR1 MDHEN and CDR2 SYDVKM. CDR3 sequence: CASSLGGARGTGEADTQYF. CDR3 bases: TGTGCCAGCAGTTTGGGAGGGGCTAGGGGGACAGGGGAGGCAGATACGCAGTATTTT.

The chain couples TRBV2 to TRBJ2-7; TRBD1 agrees at 10 bases. The germline V gene has CDR1 SNHLY and CDR2 FYNNEI. The CDR3 spans 14 residues. V lost 6 bases and J lost 1; bases outside the gene matches: 3. The CDR3 spells CASSGTGVSYEQYF. The CDR3 DNA follows: TGTGCCAGCAGCGGGACAGGGGTTTCCTACGAGCAGTACTTC.

The chain recombines TRBV2 with TRBJ2-7; D perhaps matches TRBD1 (6 bases). Germline V gene lookup returns CDR1 SNHLY and CDR2 FYNNEI. The V and J ends lost 4 bases and 3 bases respectively, with 16 bases between them. The CDR3 is made up of 15 amino acids. The CDR3: CASSVRGGQNYEQYF. CDR3 bases: TGTGCCAGCAGTGTAAGAGGGGGTCAAAACTACGAGCAGTACTTC.

This clone was observed once. A junction boundary mismatches the germline segment, possibly from a read error. This chain joins TRBV5-4 and TRBJ1-2; D is unresolved. This CDR3 region has 8 residues. Germline CDR1 is SGHNT and CDR2 is YYREEE (reference sequence). CDR3 in DNA: TGTGCCAGCAGCTTGGGCCAGTTT. Encoded protein: CASSLGQF. Using reference TRBV5-4 and TRBJ1-2 for the parts outside the CDR3, the full variable domain is ETGVTQSPTHLIKTRGQQVTLRCSSQSGHNTVSWYQQALGQGPQFIFQYYREEENGRGNFPPRFSGLQFPNYSSELNVNALELDDSALYLCASSLGQFGSGTRLTVV.

V is TRBV27 and J is TRBJ2-1; D possibly corresponds to TRBD2 (6 bases). The CDR3 has 13 amino acids. Per germline, CDR1 MNHEY and CDR2 SMNVEV (reference sequence). Trimming pared 7 bases from V and 7 bases from J, leaving 14 bases between. The DNA for the CDR3 is TGTGCCAGCACCCCTCACGGGGGAAATGAGCAGTTCTTC. It codes for CASTPHGGNEQFF.

J is TRBJ1-6 and V is TRBV27; 7 bases fit TRBD1. Germline V CDR1 and CDR2: MNHEY, SMNVEV (reference sequence). The CDR3 extends over 14 amino acids. V was clipped by 6 bases and J by 9 bases; unmatched bases: 8. CDR3 loop: CASRTTGSASPLHF. The CDR3 DNA sequence: TGTGCCAGCAGGACGACAGGGTCGGCTTCACCCCTCCACTTT.

V is TRBV6-5 and J is TRBJ2-5, with TRBD2 matching over 8 bases. The CDR3 totals 13 residues. After removal of 6 bases from V and 4 bases from J, the junction contained 4 bases not matched to a gene. Germline loops: CDR1 MNHEY, CDR2 SVGAGI. The CDR3 sequence is CASRGGGRETQYF. The CDR3 DNA follows: TGTGCCAGCAGGGGCGGGGGGAGAGAGACCCAGTACTTC.

This clone has just a few counts. V gene TRBV2 combines with J gene TRBJ1-6; TRBD1 aligns across 7 bases. V lost 10 bases to trimming and J lost 8 bases; unmatched junction nucleotides: 11. CDR1 and CDR2 (germline): SNHLY, FYNNEI. The CDR3 extends over 14 amino acids. The CDR3 DNA reads TGTGCCACTACCCCCCGACAGGGTGATTCACCCCTCCACTTT. The encoded protein is CATTPRQGDSPLHF.

To note about this clone: This CDR3 is also generated by other DNA sequences in the sample. This chain links TRBV27 with TRBJ2-7; 9 bases are a match to TRBD1. Germline V CDR1 and CDR2: MNHEY, SMNVEV (reference sequence). Trimming removed 4 bases from V and 2 bases from J; junction bases left unmatched: 3. This CDR3 has 14 amino acids. The CDR3 protein is CASSSGQGPYEQYF. The CDR3 DNA follows: TGTGCCAGCAGTTCGGGACAGGGTCCCTACGAGCAGTACTTC.

The CDR3 DNA is TGTGCCAGCAGTTTATCGCAGGCCTACGAGCAGTACTTC. Translation gives CASSLSQAYEQYF. The chain employs TRBV27 and TRBJ2-7; no firm D call. V lost 0 bases and J lost 2, with 5 bases in between. Looked up from germline, CDR1 is MNHEY and CDR2 is SMNVEV (reference sequence). The CDR3 runs to 13 residues.

There are a few counts of this clone. V is TRBV4-2 and J is TRBJ1-2; possible D gene TRBD1, 5 bases. The germline gives CDR1 LGHNA, CDR2 YNFKEQ. With 4 bases removed from V and 3 bases from J, the gap between germline ends came to 18 bases. This CDR3 comprises 16 residues. DNA of the CDR3: TGTGCCAGCAGCCGATCGAGCGGGACTTCGGACTATGGCTACACCTTC. Translated: CASSRSSGTSDYGYTF.

The chain recombines TRBV9 with TRBJ1-2, with 9 bases lining up with TRBD1. The V gene end was trimmed by 0 bases and the J gene end by 4 bases; junction bases not matched to a gene: 13. The germline V gene has CDR1 SGDLS and CDR2 YYNGEE. The CDR3 covers 18 residues. The CDR3 is CASSVALGLDRGGYGYTF. The CDR3 region has the DNA TGTGCCAGCAGCGTAGCTTTGGGTTTGGACAGGGGTGGCTATGGCTACACCTTC.

V is TRBV6-6 and J is TRBJ1-2; 7 bases line up with TRBD1. This CDR3 spans 14 amino acids. Looked up from germline, CDR1 is MNHNY and CDR2 is SVGAGI (reference sequence). The V and J ends lost 0 bases and 5 bases, in that order; junction bases with no gene match: 3. The CDR3 region is CASSYSQGEYGYTF. The CDR3 DNA reads TGTGCCAGCAGTTACTCCCAGGGGGAATATGGCTACACCTTC.

The rearrangement links TRBV9 to TRBJ1-2; TRBD1 matches at 12 bases. Germline-derived CDR1 and CDR2 are SGDLS and YYNGEE. CDR3 length equals 15 residues. J was trimmed by 7 bases and V by 7 bases; bases with no gene match: 11. The chain's CDR3 is CASAGGRDRGLGYTF. CDR3 nucleotide sequence: TGTGCCAGCGCCGGGGGGCGGGACAGGGGGCTTGGCTACACCTTC.

This chain uses TRBV5-4 with TRBJ1-1, with D possibly matching TRBD1 (6 bases). This CDR3 has 15 residues. Trimming stripped 0 bases from V and 5 bases from J, with 14 bases between. Germline loops: CDR1 SGHNT, CDR2 YYREEE (reference sequence). CDR3 coding DNA: TGTGCCAGCAGCTTGGTAGCGGGAGGGGGAACTGAAGCTTTCTTT. Translating it yields CASSLVAGGGTEAFF.

V and J are TRBV25-1 and TRBJ2-7; D not resolved. Trimming removed 4 bases from V and 1 base from J, with 5 bases in between. The CDR3 sequence is 12 residues long. Germline V CDR1 and CDR2: MGHDK, SYGVNS. Here the CDR3 DNA reads TGTGCCAGCAGTGGGCCATCCTACGAGCAGTACTTC. It specifies CASSGPSYEQYF.

V and J are TRBV12-5 and TRBJ2-5; the match to TRBD2 covers 11 bases. The trim removed 6 bases at V and 5 bases at J, leaving 8 bases unmatched. The CDR3 sequence is 15 residues long. Germline V CDR1 and CDR2: LGHNT, FRNRAP. The CDR3, as DNA: TGTGCTAGTGGCCGCGCTAGCGGGGGGAGGGAGACCCAGTACTTC. This sequence encodes CASGRASGGRETQYF.

This CDR3 is CASSSGTFPYEQYF. The CDR3 DNA reads TGTGCCAGCAGCTCCGGGACATTTCCCTACGAGCAGTACTTC. The chain employs TRBV11-1 and TRBJ2-7, with D perhaps matching TRBD1 (6 bases). Germline assignment: CDR1 SGHAT and CDR2 FQDESV (reference sequence). V gave up 4 bases and J gave up 2 bases, with 12 bases separating them. This CDR3 spans 14 amino acids.

The CDR3: CASSGVFEGETQYF. The CDR3 region has the DNA TGTGCCAGCAGTGGGGTTTTCGAGGGAGAGACCCAGTACTTC. The chain combines TRBV2 with TRBJ2-5; the D gene is possibly TRBD2 (5 bases). V was pared by 4 bases and J by 4 bases, with 13 bases between. Germline V CDR1 and CDR2: SNHLY, FYNNEI. The CDR3 runs 14 residues.

Note on this clone: Other DNA sequences in this sample translate to the same CDR3. As DNA, the CDR3 is TGCGCCAGCAGTTCACAAGAGACCCAGTACTTC. It translates to CASSSQETQYF. This chain joins TRBV5-1 and TRBJ2-5, with unresolved D. V dropped 5 bases and J dropped 2 bases, with 4 bases sitting between them. CDR3 size: 11 residues. The germline V gene encodes CDR1 SGHRS and CDR2 YFSETQ.

The gene calls are TRBV6-1 and TRBJ1-1, with TRBD1 as a possible D gene (6 bases). From germline, CDR1 is MNHNS and CDR2 SASEGT. This CDR3 has 14 amino acids. The ends were cut back, 6 bases at V and 5 bases at J, with 16 bases in the middle. For the CDR3, the DNA is TGTGCCAGCAGCGAGGTGGGGGGGGCGACTGAAGCTTTCTTT. Protein product: CASSEVGGATEAFF.

This sequence joins TRBV27 and TRBJ2-6, with D tentatively TRBD2 (5 bases). This CDR3 region has 15 residues. CDR1 and CDR2 (germline): MNHEY, SMNVEV (reference sequence). Trimming took off 5 bases at V and 0 bases at J, with 8 bases between the two ends. The CDR3 DNA reads TGTGCCAGCAGTACTCGGGGCTCTGGGGCCAACGTCCTGACTTTC. Its translation is CASSTRGSGANVLTF. The full variable domain, completed using reference TRBV27 and TRBJ2-6, is EAQVTQNPRYLITVTGKKLTVTCSQNMNHEYMSWYRQDPGLGLRQIYYSMNVEVTDKGDVPEGYKVSRKEKRNFPLILESPSPNQTSLYFCASSTRGSGANVLTFGAGSRLTVL.

V is TRBV4-2 and J is TRBJ1-2; TRBD1 matches 7 bases. Germline V CDR1 and CDR2: LGHNA, YNFKEQ. The J segment lost 0 bases and the V segment lost 1 base, leaving 8 bases of the junction unmatched. CDR3 length: 17 amino acids. The CDR3 bases are TGTGCCAGCAGCCAAGCCAGTTCAGGGGGTTCTAACTATGGCTACACCTTC. Residues: CASSQASSGGSNYGYTF.

This clone was recorded a few times. The chain uses TRBV9 and TRBJ2-1; D is uncertain. This CDR3 is built from 14 residues. Trimming stripped 5 bases from V and 0 bases from J, with 9 bases between. Per the germline V gene, CDR1 is SGDLS and CDR2 is YYNGEE. CDR3 in DNA: TGTGCCAGCAGGGTTACTACCTCCTACAATGAGCAGTTCTTC. Its protein is CASRVTTSYNEQFF.

This clone was seen a handful of times. The J gene is TRBJ1-2, the V gene TRBV7-9; 7 positions match TRBD1. With 4 bases clipped from V and 14 bases from J, the junction kept 7 bases outside the gene matches. The CDR3 loop spans 11 amino acids. The germline V gene encodes CDR1 SEHNR and CDR2 FQNEAQ (reference sequence). The CDR3 loop reads CASSSDRIETF. The CDR3 coding sequence is TGTGCCAGCAGCTCGGACAGGATTGAAACCTTC.